These 21 T cell receptor beta chains share one sample of origin, sequenced in a study of identical twins (dated by TCRdb to 2015 to 2016). Library preparation was by 5' RACE. The sequencing machine was an Illumina HiSeq 2000. TCRdb itself trimmed the public reads at Q25 with fastp, ran MiXCR and retained productive beta chains. Rows are unified per CDR3 protein, each entry keeping the most common DNA and genes. Within this sample are about 660,000 distinct CDR3 sequences, with 8.6% of them counted one time only. Of the sample, approximately 0.94% is held by the ten largest clones. Another study also made use of these data, one on yellow fever vaccine responses in identical twins.

Sequencing was performed on PBMCs. These receptors were obtained from a woman between 18 and 29 years old in good health.

This clonotype was observed a few times. This chain connects TRBV4-1 to TRBJ2-7; D is possibly TRBD1 (6 bases). CDR1 is MGHRA and CDR2 is YSYEKL in the germline V gene. The CDR3 consists of 14 residues. V dropped 1 base and J dropped 7 bases, with 14 bases sitting between them. In nucleotides, the CDR3 is TGCGCCAGCAGCCAAGCAGGCAGGGGAACGGAGCAGTACTTC. Translating gives CASSQAGRGTEQYF.

This clonotype was observed a few times. The chain uses TRBV4-3 and TRBJ2-7; TRBD1 matches 10 bases. Germline V CDR1 and CDR2: LGHNA, YSLEER. J lost 5 bases, V lost 1 base, and 5 bases had no gene match. The CDR3 has 15 amino acids. The CDR3 region is CASSQVGTGVHEQYF. Written as DNA, the CDR3 is TGCGCCAGCAGCCAAGTAGGGACAGGGGTCCACGAGCAGTACTTC.

This clonotype was found many times. The chain carries TRBV11-2 and TRBJ2-7; 8 bases align to TRBD1. V lost 5 bases to trimming and J lost 7 bases; unmatched junction nucleotides: 10. Germline CDR1 is SGHAT and CDR2 is FQNNGV. This CDR3 comprises 14 residues. The CDR3 sequence is CASSPLTGVLEQYF. The CDR3 DNA is TGTGCCAGCAGCCCACTGACAGGGGTTTTGGAGCAGTACTTC.

The chain is built from TRBV15 and TRBJ2-3; D gene ambiguous. CDR1 and CDR2 (germline): LNHNV, YYDKDF (reference sequence). The CDR3 runs 15 residues. Trimming removed 5 bases at V and 1 base at J, with 13 bases between. The CDR3 DNA is TGTGCCACCAGCGCCCGGTCGCCAGGCACAGATACGCAGTATTTT. Translation gives CATSARSPGTDTQYF.

There are a few counts of this clonotype. J is TRBJ2-5 and V is TRBV11-2; D unclear. This CDR3 spans 15 amino acids. Germline V gene data show CDR1 as SGHAT and CDR2 as FQNNGV. V was cut by 4 bases and J by 0 bases, with 12 bases left in between. The chain's CDR3 is CASSSTAWDQETQYF. The CDR3 bases are TGTGCCAGCAGCTCAACTGCATGGGACCAAGAGACCCAGTACTTC.

The chain employs TRBV10-2 and TRBJ2-5; 10 nucleotides agree with TRBD2. This CDR3 is 15 amino acids long. The trim removed 4 bases at V and 1 base at J, leaving 3 bases unmatched. Germline V gives CDR1 WSHSY, CDR2 SAAADI. The CDR3 region is CASSVSGGRQETQYF. The CDR3, as DNA: TGCGCCAGCAGTGTTAGCGGGGGGCGCCAAGAGACCCAGTACTTC.

This chain joins TRBV28 and TRBJ2-7; 8 nucleotides align to TRBD2. Germline V CDR1 and CDR2: MDHEN, SYDVKM. The length of the CDR3 is 20 residues. Trimming took 6 bases from V and 3 from J; bases not matched to a gene: 25. CDR3 nucleotide sequence: TGTGCCAGCAGCTTCCTTTTATTTGCGGGACTAGAAACCCACGGCTACGAGCAGTACTTC. It codes for CASSFLLFAGLETHGYEQYF.

This clonotype was counted a few times. Mismatch with germline at one junction end may stem from a read error. The rearrangement joins TRBV4-1 to TRBJ2-7; D not resolved. The germline V gene has CDR1 MGHRA and CDR2 YSYEKL. The CDR3 extends over 14 amino acids. CDR3 coding DNA: TGCGCCAGCAGCCAAGAGATCGGTCCTCTACACTTGAACTTC. Translation gives CASSQEIGPLHLNF.

This clonotype was seen at least ten times. This chain links TRBV2 with TRBJ1-1; D remains unclear. This CDR3 spans 13 amino acids. Trimming pared 2 bases from V and 1 base from J, leaving 5 bases between. Germline V gives CDR1 SNHLY, CDR2 FYNNEI. CDR3 sequence (DNA): TGTGCCAGCAGTGAACAGACGAACACTGAAGCTTTCTTT. It encodes CASSEQTNTEAFF.

The sample holds many counts of this clonotype. The rearrangement joins TRBV29-1 to TRBJ1-2, with D possibly matching TRBD1 (5 bases). CDR3 length: 13 amino acids. The V end lost 6 bases, the J end lost 3 bases, and 14 bases lay between the germline ends. Germline V gives CDR1 SQVTM, CDR2 ANQGSEA. The CDR3 sequence is CSVRNRGDYGYTF. The DNA for the CDR3 is TGCAGCGTCCGAAATAGGGGCGACTATGGCTACACCTTC.

V is TRBV12-3 or TRBV12-4 and J is TRBJ1-5; 7 bases map to TRBD1. With V trimmed by 8 bases and J by 3 bases, 4 bases remained unmatched. The CDR3 consists of 13 residues. CDR3 sequence (DNA): TGTGCCAGCGCCCAGGGGGACAATCAGCCCCAGCATTTT. It codes for CASAQGDNQPQHF.

This sequence joins TRBV9 and TRBJ2-3; maybe TRBD1 (6 bases). Deletions cut 5 bases from V and 2 bases from J, with 9 bases between. The CDR3 is 13 amino acids. CDR1 and CDR2 from the germline V gene are SGDLS and YYNGEE. CDR3 coding DNA: TGTGCCAGCAGGACAGGCGCCACAGATACGCAGTATTTT. This encodes CASRTGATDTQYF.

The chain uses TRBV5-6 and TRBJ1-1, with TRBD1 as a possible D gene (5 bases). This CDR3 has 16 residues. Deletions cut 6 bases from V and 5 bases from J, with 23 bases between. Germline values: CDR1 SGHDT, CDR2 YYEEEE. The chain's CDR3 is CASITLGAGIGTEAFF. The CDR3 nucleotides read TGTGCCAGCATTACCTTAGGGGCAGGGATAGGTACTGAAGCTTTCTTT.

In this sample, this clonotype turned up a few times. This rearrangement joins TRBV7-2 to TRBJ2-1; perhaps TRBD1 as D (6 bases). Germline-derived CDR1 and CDR2 are SGHTA and FQGNSA. V was trimmed by 6 bases and J by 6 bases, leaving 12 bases between them. The length of the CDR3 is 13 residues. The CDR3 reads CASRETGRNEQFF. The CDR3, as DNA: TGTGCCAGCAGGGAGACAGGACGCAATGAGCAGTTCTTC. Combining the CDR3 with reference TRBV7-2 and TRBJ2-1 gives the whole variable domain GAGVSQSPSNKVTEKGKDVELRCDPISGHTALYWYRQSLGQGLEFLIYFQGNSAPDKSGLPSDRFSAERTGGSVSTLTIQRTQQEDSAVYLCASRETGRNEQFFGPGTRLTVL.

The V call is TRBV6-5, the J call TRBJ2-1, with 13 positions matching TRBD2. The germline CDR1 and CDR2 sequences are MNHEY and SVGAGI. The V and J ends lost 0 bases and 10 bases, in that order; junction bases with no gene match: 9. The CDR3 contains 17 residues. The CDR3 sequence is CASSYSGGLAGDWEQFF. The CDR3 DNA is TGTGCCAGCAGTTACTCCGGCGGACTAGCGGGGGACTGGGAGCAGTTCTTC.

A word on this clonotype: Mismatch with germline at one junction end may stem from a read error. CDR3 sequence: CASSLGGQREETQYF. Here the CDR3 DNA reads TGTGCTAGCAGCTTGGGAGGACAGAGGGAAGAGACCCAGTACTTC. The chain employs TRBV7-7 and TRBJ2-5, with D perhaps assigned TRBD1 or TRBD2 (6 bases each). The CDR3 has 15 amino acids. CDR1 SSHAT and CDR2 FNYEAQ come from the germline V gene (reference sequence).

This clonotype was seen ten or more times. V gene TRBV28 combines with J gene TRBJ2-1; D is ambiguous. The V gene lost 1 base and the J gene lost 13 bases, with 11 bases spanning the gap. This CDR3 comprises 12 residues. Germline V gives CDR1 MDHEN, CDR2 SYDVKM. The CDR3, as DNA: TGTGCCAGCAGTTTATTGGAGCGAGGTCAGTTCTTC. It specifies CASSLLERGQFF.

This clonotype was found a few times. The V call is TRBV29-1, the J call TRBJ2-7; 8 bases map to TRBD1. The CDR3 consists of 14 residues. CDR1 is SQVTM, CDR2 ANQGSEA, per germline. The J segment lost 3 bases and the V segment lost 1 base, leaving 5 bases of the junction unmatched. The CDR3 is CSVEGQGHDYEQYF. The CDR3 DNA follows: TGCAGCGTTGAAGGACAGGGGCACGACTACGAGCAGTACTTC.

This clonotype was seen repeatedly, ten times or more. The gene calls are TRBV3-1 and TRBJ2-1; the D gene is possibly TRBD1 (5 bases). The CDR3 has 14 amino acids. Trimming shortened V by 1 base and J by 7 bases, and 11 bases separated the two germline ends. Germline CDR1 LGHDT, CDR2 YNNKEL (reference sequence). DNA for the CDR3: TGTGCCAGCAGCCAAGGTATTAGGGGAAATGAGCAGTTCTTC. This sequence encodes CASSQGIRGNEQFF.

This clonotype was detected many times. V is TRBV7-9 and J is TRBJ2-3; D gene uncertain. V lost 1 base and J lost 1, with 12 bases in between. In germline, CDR1 is SEHNR, CDR2 FQNEAQ (reference sequence). This CDR3 comprises 16 residues. CDR3: CASSLVPSWGTDTQYF. The CDR3 DNA reads TGTGCCAGCAGCTTAGTTCCATCTTGGGGCACAGATACGCAGTATTTT.

This clonotype occurred a few times. This chain connects TRBV20-1 to TRBJ2-3; 9 positions match TRBD2. The V and J ends lost 0 bases and 7 bases, in that order; junction bases with no gene match: 14. The CDR3 is 17 amino acids. Germline CDR1 DFQATT, CDR2 SNEGSKA (reference sequence). CDR3 sequence (DNA): TGCAGTGCTAGAGATCTCCTGGCTAGCGGGATGTTAAATACGCAGTATTTT. Translated, it gives CSARDLLASGMLNTQYF.